This note documents a single T cell receptor (beta chain) sequence. RNA, at roughly 0.45 to 1 ug, was reverse transcribed with random hexamers. The CDR3 of TCR beta was amplified by immunoSEQ multiplex PCR across 54 Vbeta and 13 Jbeta. A single record per CDR3 protein comes from TCRdb applying MiXCR to the immunoSEQ multiplex PCR reads. The sample lists 65,000 to 90,000 distinct CDR3 sequences, about 95% occurring once. This specimen comes from a study of CD8 T cells in Susac syndrome. The CDR3 covers 14 residues. Germline CDR1 LNHDA, CDR2 SQIVND (reference sequence). Trimming removed 6 bases at V and 8 bases at J, with 14 bases between. TCR beta from blood CD8+ and CD4+ T cells was sequenced. The multiple sclerosis controls were treatment-naive patients, and their relapsing-remitting disease was stable or active.

The receptor was derived from a human donor with multiple sclerosis. Material: CD8+ T cells from PBMCs. The rearrangement uses TRBV19 and TRBJ1-6; D possibly corresponds to TRBD1 (5 bases). CDR3 bases: TGTGCCAGTAGGGTAGTGGGGGGGTATTCACCCCTCCACTTT. Its translation is CASRVVGGYSPLHF.